The sequence of this T cell receptor (beta chain) was determined in a study of chemoradiotherapy in HPV16-positive cancers (dated by TCRdb to 2022 to 2024). Background on the whole study: Candidate HPV-specific T-cell clones and common TCR motifs were defined through functional T-cell assays on cells from a couple of HPV16-positive patients. The study set out to ask whether T-cell immunity against the HPV oncoproteins E6 and E7 changes over the course of chemoradiotherapy and whether that immunity affects survival. TCR repertoires from under 90 patients with HPV-related cancers were then used to track the candidate HPV-specific TCRs and motifs.

The receptor library was made with the immunoSEQ multiplex PCR assay. As stored in TCRdb, this immuneACCESS dataset retains in-frame rearrangements with V and J assigned. A fraction of the clones does not appear; measured against another copy, unresolved V genes explain less than half of the discrepancy, and the remainder lacks a known reason. This sample lists 25,000 to 30,000 clones; over 90% were detected once. The ten largest clones add up to around 17% of the sample. Repertoires were sampled repeatedly over the course of chemoradiotherapy so that clonal expansion in the tumor microenvironment could be followed. To note about this clone: Its target antigen remains unknown. No base-level quality is on record; no much larger clone is a single base apart.

Points the paper makes about the study in general: Expansion of candidate HPV-specific clones and E7-related TCR motifs was observed in the tumor microenvironment during treatment, whereas no such expansion was observed for non-HPV-specific T cells. In HPV16-positive patients, expansion of HPV-responsive T cells during chemoradiotherapy was found to be associated with improved recurrence-free survival. Only two HPV16-positive patients were used to derive the functional definition of HPV-specific T cells, and the survival association was reported for HPV16-positive patients.

The CDR3 has 17 amino acids, counting the end cysteine and phenylalanine. CDR3 DNA is the only sequence kept; it has 51 bases, read in frame from the first base. The sample in question was blood, obtained from a patient who underwent chemoradiotherapy. The clonotype comes from a human donor with HPV-associated anogenital cancer. The sequence is built from TRBV12-2 and TRBJ2-7; TRBD2 was called by the table and not checked on the DNA. TRBV12-2 is tagged as a pseudogene. The sequence in DNA is TGTGCAAGTCGCCTCCGACTAGCGGGGTGGTGGACCTACGAGCAGTACTTC. Its coded protein is CASRLRLAGWWTYEQYF.